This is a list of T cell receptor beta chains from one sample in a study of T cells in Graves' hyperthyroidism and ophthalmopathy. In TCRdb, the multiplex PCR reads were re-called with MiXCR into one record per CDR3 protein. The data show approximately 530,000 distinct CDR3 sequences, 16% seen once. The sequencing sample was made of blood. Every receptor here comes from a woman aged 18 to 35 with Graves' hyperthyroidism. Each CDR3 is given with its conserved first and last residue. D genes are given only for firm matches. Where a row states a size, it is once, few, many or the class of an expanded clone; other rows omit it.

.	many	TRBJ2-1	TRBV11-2	CASSLDQGGRLGYEQFF	TGTGCCAGCAGCTTAGATCAGGGAGGCCGGTTGGGCTATGAGCAGTTCTTC
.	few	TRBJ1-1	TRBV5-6	CASSSTTIDLRNTEAFF	TGTGCCAGCAGCTCCACAACAATCGACTTAAGGAACACTGAAGCTTTCTTT
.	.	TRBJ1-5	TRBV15	CATSRAAGGNQPQHF	TGTGCCACCAGCAGAGCTGCAGGAGGGAACCAGCCCCAGCATTTT
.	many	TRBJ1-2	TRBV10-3	CAISESGWDGYTF	TGTGCCATCAGTGAGTCTGGATGGGACGGCTACACCTTC
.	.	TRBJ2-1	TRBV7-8	CASSLVIGNEQFF	TGTGCCAGCAGCTTAGTTATAGGGAATGAGCAGTTCTTC
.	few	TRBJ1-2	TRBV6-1	CASSFGLAGGYTF	TGTGCCAGCAGTTTCGGATTAGCCGGTGGCTACACCTTC
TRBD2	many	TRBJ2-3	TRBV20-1	CSARKRLAATDTQYF	TGCAGTGCTAGAAAGAGACTAGCGGCCACAGATACGCAGTATTTT
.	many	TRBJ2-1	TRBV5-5	CASSLMGLNNEQFF	TGTGCCAGCAGCTTGATGGGCCTAAACAATGAGCAGTTCTTC
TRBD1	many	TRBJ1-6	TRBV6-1	CASIIDRARGNSPLHF	TGTGCCAGCATTATCGACAGGGCGAGGGGTAATTCACCCCTCCACTTT
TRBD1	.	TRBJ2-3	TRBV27	CTSSQRTGADSTDTQYF	TGTACCAGCAGTCAGAGGACAGGGGCGGATAGCACAGATACGCAGTATTTT
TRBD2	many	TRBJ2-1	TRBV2	CASSEWQGGDNEQFF	TGTGCCAGCAGTGAATGGCAGGGAGGGGACAATGAGCAGTTCTTC
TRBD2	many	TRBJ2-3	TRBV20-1	CSAKLAGGPLSTDTQYF	TGCAGTGCAAAACTAGCGGGGGGACCCCTTAGCACAGATACGCAGTATTTT
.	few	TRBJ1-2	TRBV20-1	CSARDLAYGYTF	TGCAGTGCTAGAGATTTGGCATATGGCTACACCTTC
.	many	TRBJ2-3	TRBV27	CASSPTGPSTDTQYF	TGTGCCAGCAGTCCCACAGGGCCGAGCACAGATACGCAGTATTTT
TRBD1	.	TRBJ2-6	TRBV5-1	CASSHPTGMGSGANVLTF	TGCGCCAGCAGCCACCCGACAGGGATGGGCTCTGGGGCCAACGTCCTGACTTTC
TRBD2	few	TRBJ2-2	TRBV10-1	CASSDPGTSGPANTGELFF	TGCGCCAGCAGTGACCCCGGGACTAGCGGGCCTGCGAACACCGGGGAGCTGTTTTTT
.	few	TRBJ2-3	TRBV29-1	CSVEGTFIRTDTQYF	TGCAGCGTTGAAGGGACTTTCATTCGCACAGATACGCAGTATTTT
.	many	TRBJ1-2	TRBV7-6	CASSPGDLGYTF	TGTGCCAGCAGCCCAGGGGATTTGGGCTACACCTTC
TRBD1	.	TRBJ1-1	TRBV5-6	CASSLEGALTEAFF	TGTGCCAGCAGCTTGGAGGGGGCTCTCACTGAAGCTTTCTTT
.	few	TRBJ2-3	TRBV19	CASSNGVSTDTQYF	TGTGCCAGTTCGAACGGGGTTAGCACAGATACGCAGTATTTT
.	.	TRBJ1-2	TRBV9	CASSVDGYYGYTF	TGTGCCAGCAGCGTTGACGGATACTATGGCTACACCTTC
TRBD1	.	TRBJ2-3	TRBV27	CASSLRTGAPSTDTQYF	TGTGCCAGCAGTTTACGAACAGGGGCACCAAGCACAGATACGCAGTATTTT
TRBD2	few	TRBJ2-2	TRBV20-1	CSARDVAGGPWVTGELFF	TGCAGTGCTAGAGACGTAGCGGGAGGGCCCTGGGTCACCGGGGAGCTGTTTTTT
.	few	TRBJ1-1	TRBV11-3	CASSFSLRPPVTEAFF	TGTGCCAGCAGCTTCTCGCTCCGGCCCCCCGTGACTGAAGCTTTCTTT
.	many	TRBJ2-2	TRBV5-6	CASSSTGELFF	TGTGCCAGCAGCTCGACCGGGGAGCTGTTTTTT
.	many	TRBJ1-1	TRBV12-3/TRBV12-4	CASSPAAATEAFF	TGTGCCAGCAGTCCCGCAGCGGCAACTGAAGCTTTCTTT
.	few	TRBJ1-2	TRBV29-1	CSVDPVWTVPNYGYTF	TGCAGCGTTGACCCCGTATGGACAGTGCCTAACTATGGCTACACCTTC
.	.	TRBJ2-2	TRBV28	CASSTPERASTGELFF	TGTGCCAGCAGTACTCCGGAGCGGGCCTCCACCGGGGAGCTGTTTTTT
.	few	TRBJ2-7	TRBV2	CASSDLGWAYEQYF	TGTGCCAGCAGTGATTTGGGGTGGGCCTACGAGCAGTACTTC
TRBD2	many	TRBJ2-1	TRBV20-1	CSARGASGGPEQFF	TGCAGTGCTAGAGGGGCTAGCGGGGGGCCTGAGCAGTTCTTC
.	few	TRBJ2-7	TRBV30	CAWSDGQSYEQYF	TGTGCCTGGAGTGATGGTCAATCCTACGAGCAGTACTTC
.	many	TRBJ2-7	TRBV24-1	CATSDLRHLSYEQYF	TGTGCCACCAGTGATTTGCGACATCTCTCCTACGAGCAGTACTTC
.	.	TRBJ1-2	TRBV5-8	CASSGVWTHYGYTF	TGTGCCAGCAGCGGGGTCTGGACACACTATGGCTACACCTTC
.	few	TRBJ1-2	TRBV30	CAWSTGHGLSGYTF	TGTGCCTGGAGTACGGGACACGGACTTTCTGGCTACACCTTC
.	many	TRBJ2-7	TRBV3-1	CASSRGEEQYF	TGTGCCAGCAGCCGGGGGGAGGAGCAGTACTTC
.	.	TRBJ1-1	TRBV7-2	CASSLASGRNTEAFF	TGTGCCAGCAGCTTAGCGTCGGGGAGGAACACTGAAGCTTTCTTT
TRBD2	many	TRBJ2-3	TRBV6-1	CASRSLAGETDTQYF	TGTGCCAGCAGAAGCCTAGCGGGAGAGACAGATACGCAGTATTTT
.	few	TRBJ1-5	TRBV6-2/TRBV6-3	CASSLRGRGRGNQPQHF	TGTGCCAGCAGCCTGAGGGGCAGGGGTAGGGGCAATCAGCCCCAGCATTTT
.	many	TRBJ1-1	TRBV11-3	CASSPGGRMNTEAFF	TGTGCCAGCAGTCCGGGGGGCCGCATGAACACTGAAGCTTTCTTT
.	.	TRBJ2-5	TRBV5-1	CASRRTVTQETQYF	TGCGCCAGCCGCAGGACAGTGACCCAAGAGACCCAGTACTTC
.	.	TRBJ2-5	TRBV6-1	CASELGGSLRTQYF	TGTGCCAGCGAGTTGGGGGGCAGCCTCAGAACCCAGTACTTC